The present T cell receptor beta chain was sequenced within a study of cytomegalovirus exposure and HLA in healthy donors. Study-level results: Cytomegalovirus-associated TCR beta chains were listed, numbering over 150. There were some public TCRs occurring in many donors, but most TCR sequences were rare.

Turning to this clone: Its antigen is undetermined.

Per germline, CDR1 SGHRS and CDR2 YFSETQ. The CDR3 is made up of 13 amino acids. The V and J ends lost 7 bases and 4 bases respectively, with 12 bases between them. Repertoires were generated with immunoSEQ multiplex PCR, while TCRdb's copy carries only in-frame clones and drops some. Among approximately 160,000 clones, around 82% were seen once, and the ten largest hold roughly 10%. The chain employs TRBV5-1 and TRBJ2-1; D is perhaps TRBD2 (5 bases). The sequence came from a man under 40 in good health and CMV-seropositive. Sequencing was carried out using PBMCs. The CDR3 sequence: CASGFGMYNEQFF. The CDR3, as DNA: TGCGCCAGCGGGTTCGGGATGTACAATGAGCAGTTCTTC.